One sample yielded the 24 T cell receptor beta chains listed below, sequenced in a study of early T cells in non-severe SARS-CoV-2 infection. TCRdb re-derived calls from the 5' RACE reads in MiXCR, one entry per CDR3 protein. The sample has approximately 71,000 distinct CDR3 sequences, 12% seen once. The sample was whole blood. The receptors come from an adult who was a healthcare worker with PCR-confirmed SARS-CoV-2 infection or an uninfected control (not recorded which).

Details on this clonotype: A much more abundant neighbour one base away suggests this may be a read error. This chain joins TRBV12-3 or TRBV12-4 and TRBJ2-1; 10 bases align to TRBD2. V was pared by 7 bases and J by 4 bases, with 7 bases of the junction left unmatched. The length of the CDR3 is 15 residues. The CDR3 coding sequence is TGTGCCAGCACCTGGGGGACTAGCGCGTACAATGAGCAGTTCTTC. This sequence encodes CASTWGTSAYNEQFF.

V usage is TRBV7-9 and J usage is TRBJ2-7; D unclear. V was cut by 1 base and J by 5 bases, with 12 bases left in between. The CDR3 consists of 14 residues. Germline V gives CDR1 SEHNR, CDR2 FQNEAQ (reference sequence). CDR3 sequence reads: CASSLDISRHEQYF. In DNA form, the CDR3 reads TGTGCCAGCAGCTTAGATATTAGCCGGCACGAGCAGTACTTC.

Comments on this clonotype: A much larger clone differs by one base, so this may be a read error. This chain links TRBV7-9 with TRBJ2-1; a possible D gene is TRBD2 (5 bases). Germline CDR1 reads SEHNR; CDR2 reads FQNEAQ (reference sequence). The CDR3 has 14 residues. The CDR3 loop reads CASTPSGAYYEQFF. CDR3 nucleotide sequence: TGTGCCAGCACGCCGAGCGGAGCCTACTATGAGCAGTTCTTC.

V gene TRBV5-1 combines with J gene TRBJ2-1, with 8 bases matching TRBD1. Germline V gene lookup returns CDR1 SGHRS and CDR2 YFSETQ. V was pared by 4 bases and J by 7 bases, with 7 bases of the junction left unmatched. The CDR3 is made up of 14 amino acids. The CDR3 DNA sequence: TGCGCCAGCAGCCCGGACAGGGTGGGGAATGAGCAGTTCTTC. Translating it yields CASSPDRVGNEQFF.

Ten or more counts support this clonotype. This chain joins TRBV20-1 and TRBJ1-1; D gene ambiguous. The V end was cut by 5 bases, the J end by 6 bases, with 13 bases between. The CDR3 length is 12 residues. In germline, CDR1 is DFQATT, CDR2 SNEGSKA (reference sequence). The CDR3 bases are TGCAGTGCTCGTAGGGCCGGGTCTGAAGCTTTCTTT. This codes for CSARRAGSEAFF.

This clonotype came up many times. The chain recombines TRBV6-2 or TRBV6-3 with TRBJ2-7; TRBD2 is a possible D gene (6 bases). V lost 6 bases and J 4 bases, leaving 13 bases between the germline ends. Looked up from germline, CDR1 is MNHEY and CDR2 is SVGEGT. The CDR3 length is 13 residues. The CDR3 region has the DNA TGTGCCAGCAGGCCGGGGGATTTTTACGAGCAGTACTTC. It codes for CASRPGDFYEQYF.

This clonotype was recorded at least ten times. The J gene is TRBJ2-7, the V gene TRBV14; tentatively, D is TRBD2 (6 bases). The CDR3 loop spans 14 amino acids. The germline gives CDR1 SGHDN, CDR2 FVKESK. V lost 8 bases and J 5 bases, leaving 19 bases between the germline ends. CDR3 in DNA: TGTGCCAGCCTCCGAGGAGGGTCGTCCAACGAGCAGTACTTC. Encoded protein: CASLRGGSSNEQYF.

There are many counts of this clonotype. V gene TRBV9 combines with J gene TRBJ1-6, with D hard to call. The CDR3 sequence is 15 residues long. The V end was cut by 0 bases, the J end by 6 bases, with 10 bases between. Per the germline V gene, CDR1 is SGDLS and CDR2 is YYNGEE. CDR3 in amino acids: CASSVEPLGNSPLHF. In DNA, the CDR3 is TGTGCCAGCAGCGTAGAGCCCCTGGGTAATTCACCCCTCCACTTT.

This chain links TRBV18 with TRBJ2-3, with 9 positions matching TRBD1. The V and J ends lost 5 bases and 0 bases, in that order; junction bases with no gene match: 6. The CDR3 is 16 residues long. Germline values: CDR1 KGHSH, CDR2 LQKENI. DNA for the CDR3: TGTGCCAGCTCATCACGCGGACAGGGGAGCACAGATACGCAGTATTTT. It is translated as CASSSRGQGSTDTQYF. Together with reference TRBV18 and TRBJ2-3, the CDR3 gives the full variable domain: NAGVMQNPRHLVRRRGQEARLRCSPMKGHSHVYWYRQLPEEGLKFMVYLQKENIIDESGMPKERFSAEFPKEGPSILRIQQVVRGDSAAYFCASSSRGQGSTDTQYFGPGTRLTVL.

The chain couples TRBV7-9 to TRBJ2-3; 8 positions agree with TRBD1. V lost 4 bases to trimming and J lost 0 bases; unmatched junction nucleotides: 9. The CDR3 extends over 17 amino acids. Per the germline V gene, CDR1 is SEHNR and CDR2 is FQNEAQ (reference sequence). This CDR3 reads CASSSNRGTLSTDTQYF. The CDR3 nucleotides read TGTGCCAGCAGCTCTAACAGGGGGACCTTAAGCACAGATACGCAGTATTTT. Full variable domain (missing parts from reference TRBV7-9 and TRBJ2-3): DTGVSQNPRHKITKRGQNVTFRCDPISEHNRLYWYRQTLGQGPEFLTYFQNEAQLEKSRLLSDRFSAERPKGSFSTLEIQRTEQGDSAMYLCASSSNRGTLSTDTQYFGPGTRLTVL.

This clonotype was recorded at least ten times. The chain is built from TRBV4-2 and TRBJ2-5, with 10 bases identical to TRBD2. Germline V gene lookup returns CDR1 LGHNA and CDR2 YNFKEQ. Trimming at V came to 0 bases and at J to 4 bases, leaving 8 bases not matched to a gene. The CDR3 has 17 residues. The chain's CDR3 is CASSQDPAGGEGETQYF. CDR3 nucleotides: TGTGCCAGCAGCCAAGACCCAGCGGGGGGGGAAGGAGAGACCCAGTACTTC.

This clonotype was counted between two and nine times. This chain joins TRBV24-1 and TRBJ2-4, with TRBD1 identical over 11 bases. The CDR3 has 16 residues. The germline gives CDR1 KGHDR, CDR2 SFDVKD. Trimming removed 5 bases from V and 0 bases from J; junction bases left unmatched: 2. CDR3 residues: CATSVGQGAAKNIQYF. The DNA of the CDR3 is TGTGCCACCAGTGTCGGACAGGGGGCAGCCAAAAACATTCAGTACTTC.

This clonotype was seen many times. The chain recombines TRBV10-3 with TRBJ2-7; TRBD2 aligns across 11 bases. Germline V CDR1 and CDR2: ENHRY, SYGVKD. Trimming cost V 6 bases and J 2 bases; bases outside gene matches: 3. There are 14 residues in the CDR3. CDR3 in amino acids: CAISGGLAAYEQYF. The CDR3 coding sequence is TGTGCCATCAGCGGGGGACTAGCGGCCTACGAGCAGTACTTC.

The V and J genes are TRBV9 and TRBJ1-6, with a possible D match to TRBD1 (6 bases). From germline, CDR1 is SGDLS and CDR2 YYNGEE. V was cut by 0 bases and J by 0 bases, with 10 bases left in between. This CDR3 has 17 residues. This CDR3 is CASSVDRTVSYNSPLHF. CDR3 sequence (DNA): TGTGCCAGCAGCGTAGATAGGACAGTCTCCTATAATTCACCCCTCCACTTT. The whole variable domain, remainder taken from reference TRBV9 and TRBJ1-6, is DSGVTQTPKHLITATGQRVTLRCSPRSGDLSVYWYQQSLDQGLQFLIQYYNGEERAKGNILERFSAQQFPDLHSELNLSSLELGDSALYFCASSVDRTVSYNSPLHFGNGTRLTVT.

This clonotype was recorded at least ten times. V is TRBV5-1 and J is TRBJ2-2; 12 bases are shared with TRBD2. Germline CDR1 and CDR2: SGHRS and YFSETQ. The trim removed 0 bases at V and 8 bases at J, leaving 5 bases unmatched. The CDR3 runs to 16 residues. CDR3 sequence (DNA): TGCGCCAGCAGCTTGGCACTAGCGGGAGGACCGGGGGAGCTGTTTTTT. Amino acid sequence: CASSLALAGGPGELFF.

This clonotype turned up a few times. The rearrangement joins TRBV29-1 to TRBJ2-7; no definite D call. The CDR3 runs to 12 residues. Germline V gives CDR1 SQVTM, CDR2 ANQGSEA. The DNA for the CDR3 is TGCAAGGCGGTAAATGGGCCCTACGAGCAGTACTTC. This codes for CKAVNGPYEQYF.

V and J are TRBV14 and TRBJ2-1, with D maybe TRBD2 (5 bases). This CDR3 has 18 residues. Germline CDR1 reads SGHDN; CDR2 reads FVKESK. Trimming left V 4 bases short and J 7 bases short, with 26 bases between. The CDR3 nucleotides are TGTGCCAGCAGCCTCTACCGCCCCACTAGTGGAGTTAGGAATGAGCAGTTCTTC. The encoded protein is CASSLYRPTSGVRNEQFF.

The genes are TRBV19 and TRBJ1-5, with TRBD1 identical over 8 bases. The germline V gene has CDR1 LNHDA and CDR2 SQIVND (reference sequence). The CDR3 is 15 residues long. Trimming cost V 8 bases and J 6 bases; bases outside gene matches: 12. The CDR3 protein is CASLPRSGGGQPQHF. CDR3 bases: TGTGCCAGTCTCCCCAGATCAGGGGGCGGTCAGCCCCAGCATTTT. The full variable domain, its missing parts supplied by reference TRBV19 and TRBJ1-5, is DGGITQSPKYLFRKEGQNVTLSCEQNLNHDAMYWYRQDPGQGLRLIYYSQIVNDFQKGDIAEGYSVSREKKESFPLTVTSAQKNPTAFYLCASLPRSGGGQPQHFGDGTRLSIL.

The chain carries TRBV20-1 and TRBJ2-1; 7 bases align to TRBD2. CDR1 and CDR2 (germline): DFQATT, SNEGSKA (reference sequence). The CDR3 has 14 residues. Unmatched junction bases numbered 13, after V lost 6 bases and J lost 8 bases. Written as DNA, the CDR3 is TGCAGTGCAAAGAAGCCTAGCGGAGACCATGAGCAGTTCTTC. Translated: CSAKKPSGDHEQFF.

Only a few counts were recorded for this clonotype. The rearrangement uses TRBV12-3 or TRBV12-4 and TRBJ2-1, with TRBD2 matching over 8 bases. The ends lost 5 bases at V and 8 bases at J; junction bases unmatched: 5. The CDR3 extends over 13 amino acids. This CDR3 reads CASSRTSPDEQFF. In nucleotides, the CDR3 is TGTGCCAGCAGTCGGACTAGCCCCGATGAGCAGTTCTTC.

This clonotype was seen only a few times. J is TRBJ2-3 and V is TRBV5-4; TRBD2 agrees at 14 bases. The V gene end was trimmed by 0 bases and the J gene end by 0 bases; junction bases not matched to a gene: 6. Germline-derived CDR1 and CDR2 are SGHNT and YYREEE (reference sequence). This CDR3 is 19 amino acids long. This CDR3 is CASSLGGTSGRPSTDTQYF. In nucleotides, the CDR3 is TGTGCCAGCAGCTTGGGAGGGACTAGCGGGAGACCCAGCACAGATACGCAGTATTTT.

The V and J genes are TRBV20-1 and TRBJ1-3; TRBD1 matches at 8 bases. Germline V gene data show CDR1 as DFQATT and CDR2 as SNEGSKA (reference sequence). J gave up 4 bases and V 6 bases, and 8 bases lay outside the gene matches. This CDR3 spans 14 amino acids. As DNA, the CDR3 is TGCAGTGCCACGACAGGGGCGACGGGAAACACCATATATTTT. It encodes CSATTGATGNTIYF.

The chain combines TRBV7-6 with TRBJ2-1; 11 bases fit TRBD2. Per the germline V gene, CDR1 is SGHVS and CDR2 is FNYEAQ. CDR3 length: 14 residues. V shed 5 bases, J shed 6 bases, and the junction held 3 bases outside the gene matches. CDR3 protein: CASSTLAGANEQFF. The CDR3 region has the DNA TGTGCCAGCAGCACACTAGCGGGAGCCAATGAGCAGTTCTTC.

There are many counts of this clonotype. This CDR3 reads CATSDLKTVGDTGELFF. The DNA for the CDR3 is TGTGCCACCAGTGATTTGAAGACGGTTGGGGACACCGGGGAGCTGTTTTTT. The chain carries TRBV24-1 and TRBJ2-2, with no clear D. Germline V gene sequence: CDR1 KGHDR, CDR2 SFDVKD. Trimming removed 0 bases at V and 3 bases at J, with 13 bases between. CDR3 length: 17 amino acids.